The 18 T cell receptor beta chains presented below share a single source sample, sequenced in a study of Graves' ophthalmopathy and Graves' hyperthyroidism. RNA transcripts were the template, and TCR beta CDR3 regions were amplified from them. The first-round RT-PCR employed HTBI primers together with the Qiagen OneStep RT-PCR kit. A multiplex PCR was then performed as the second round. TCRdb independently ran MiXCR on the multiplex PCR reads; one entry per CDR3 protein. The sample carries around 520,000 distinct CDR3 sequences, 35% to 40% recorded once. Sequencing input: peripheral blood or thyroid tissue (not recorded which). The receptors were sampled from an adult man with Graves' hyperthyroidism.

This chain links TRBV6-5 with TRBJ2-2; tentative D call: TRBD1 (5 bases). Trimming left V 0 bases short and J 7 bases short, with 15 bases between. The germline gives CDR1 MNHEY, CDR2 SVGAGI. The CDR3 loop spans 16 amino acids. In DNA form, the CDR3 reads TGTGCCAGCAGTTACTCGCAGGGATTTCGCATCGGGGAGCTGTTTTTT. Translating it yields CASSYSQGFRIGELFF.

The V gene is TRBV20-1, the J gene TRBJ1-1; tentative D call: TRBD1 (5 bases). The ends were cut back, 3 bases at V and 6 bases at J, with 20 bases in the middle. The CDR3 totals 15 residues. In germline, CDR1 is DFQATT, CDR2 SNEGSKA (reference sequence). CDR3 protein: CSASPPGVAGAEAFF. The CDR3 region has the DNA TGCAGTGCTAGCCCCCCCGGTGTGGCGGGGGCTGAAGCTTTCTTT.

In its sample, this clonotype was seen a few times. J is TRBJ2-3 and V is TRBV7-9, with 12 nucleotides matching TRBD1. There are 18 residues in the CDR3. The ends lost 3 bases at V and 3 bases at J; junction bases unmatched: 10. Germline assignment: CDR1 SEHNR and CDR2 FQNEAQ (reference sequence). This chain's CDR3 is CASSFSGTGGRGTDTQYF. DNA of the CDR3: TGTGCCAGCAGCTTTTCCGGGACAGGGGGCAGAGGAACAGATACGCAGTATTTT.

V is TRBV19 and J is TRBJ2-7; D unresolved. The end of the DNA aligns better with TRBJ2-1, so the J call may be wrong. CDR1 LNHDA and CDR2 SQIVND come from the germline V gene (reference sequence). CDR3 size: 14 residues. CDR3 sequence reads: CASSPGSNHHEQFF. The CDR3 nucleotides read TGTGCCAGCAGCCCCGGATCGAACCACCATGAGCAGTTCTTC.

This clonotype was detected ten times or more. V gene TRBV29-1 combines with J gene TRBJ2-7, with D perhaps TRBD1 (6 bases). CDR3 length equals 12 residues. With 5 bases removed from V and 2 bases from J, the gap between germline ends came to 10 bases. Germline V gene lookup returns CDR1 SQVTM and CDR2 ANQGSEA. DNA of the CDR3: TGCAGCGTTCGGGACATTGCCTACGAGCAGTACTTC. Its translation: CSVRDIAYEQYF.

This rearrangement joins TRBV4-1 to TRBJ2-7; TRBD2 agrees at 12 bases. CDR1 and CDR2 from the germline V gene are MGHRA and YSYEKL. V was clipped by 2 bases and J by 7 bases; unmatched bases: 9. The CDR3 is 16 residues long. The CDR3, as DNA: TGCGCCAGCAGCCAATCAAAACTAGCGGGAGGTCTGGAGCAGTACTTC. Translating it yields CASSQSKLAGGLEQYF.

As regards this clonotype: This could be a read error, since a much larger clone is one nucleotide away. The chain joins TRBV9 to TRBJ2-6; no reliable D call. Trimming shortened V by 4 bases and J by 0 bases, and 8 bases separated the two germline ends. The germline V gene has CDR1 SGDLS and CDR2 YYNGEE. The CDR3 consists of 15 residues. For the CDR3, the DNA is TGTGCCAGCAGCTCCCGACACTCTGGGGCCAACGTCCTGACTTTC. Amino acids: CASSSRHSGANVLTF.

Only a few counts were recorded for this clonotype. CDR3: CASSAGGGENSPLHF. The DNA for the CDR3 is TGTGCCAGCAGTGCGGGGGGAGGGGAGAATTCACCCCTCCACTTT. The chain has TRBV27 and TRBJ1-6; D perhaps matches TRBD1 (5 bases). The V gene's germline CDR1 is MNHEY and CDR2 SMNVEV (reference sequence). Trimming cost V 5 bases and J 7 bases, with 15 bases left between them. This CDR3 has 15 amino acids.

This clonotype showed up just a few times. The genes are TRBV7-2 and TRBJ1-4; D is uncertain. The germline V and J ends were trimmed by 5 bases and 7 bases, with 11 bases remaining between them. The CDR3 runs to 13 residues. The germline V gene has CDR1 SGHTA and CDR2 FQGNSA. CDR3: CASSTSDSEKLFF. The CDR3 nucleotides read TGTGCCAGCAGCACCTCGGATTCTGAAAAACTGTTTTTT. The full variable domain, rest sourced from reference TRBV7-2 and TRBJ1-4, is GAGVSQSPSNKVTEKGKDVELRCDPISGHTALYWYRQSLGQGLEFLIYFQGNSAPDKSGLPSDRFSAERTGGSVSTLTIQRTQQEDSAVYLCASSTSDSEKLFFGSGTQLSVL.

The chain joins TRBV5-1 to TRBJ1-3; 7 nucleotides agree with TRBD1. This CDR3 region has 16 residues. J lost 4 bases, V lost 0 bases, and 7 bases had no gene match. Germline CDR1 reads SGHRS; CDR2 reads YFSETQ. CDR3 nucleotide sequence: TGCGCCAGCAGCTTGGTCGGAGGGGGCGGCGGAAACACCATATATTTT. Translating gives CASSLVGGGGGNTIYF.

This clonotype occurred a few times. The chain links TRBV7-2 to TRBJ2-3; D not resolved. The CDR3 spans 12 residues. V lost 8 bases to trimming and J lost 0 bases, with 6 bases between them. Per the germline V gene, CDR1 is SGHTA and CDR2 is FQGNSA. DNA for the CDR3: TGTGCCAGCGAAGTCAGCACAGATACGCAGTATTTT. As protein: CASEVSTDTQYF.

The chain recombines TRBV15 with TRBJ2-7; possible D gene TRBD1, 5 bases. Per germline, CDR1 LNHNV and CDR2 YYDKDF (reference sequence). The germline V and J ends were trimmed by 5 bases and 2 bases, with 22 bases remaining between them. The CDR3 consists of 17 residues. CDR3 DNA: TGTGCCACCAGCGAGACCACAGGAGCAGGGCCCACCTACGAGCAGTACTTC. Translating it yields CATSETTGAGPTYEQYF. Full variable domain (remainder filled in from reference TRBV15 and TRBJ2-7): DAMVIQNPRYQVTQFGKPVTLSCSQTLNHNVMYWYQQKSSQAPKLLFHYYDKDFNNEADTPDNFQSRRPNTSFCFLDIRSPGLGDTAMYLCATSETTGAGPTYEQYFGPGTRLTVT.

V gene TRBV12-3 or TRBV12-4 combines with J gene TRBJ2-7; D tentatively reads TRBD1 or TRBD2 (7 bases each). There are 17 residues in the CDR3. V was trimmed by 5 bases and J by 3 bases, leaving 23 bases between them. The CDR3 loop reads CASSDRNLGGGLYEQYF. The DNA of the CDR3 is TGTGCCAGCAGTGACAGGAATCTGGGAGGGGGCCTCTACGAGCAGTACTTC.

Concerning this clonotype: It may be a read error: a sequence one base away is much more abundant. V usage is TRBV20-1 and J usage is TRBJ2-7, with D perhaps matching TRBD1 (5 bases). The CDR3 extends over 12 amino acids. The germline gives CDR1 DFQATT, CDR2 SNEGSKA (reference sequence). CDR3 protein: CSANDSPNEQHF. The CDR3 DNA reads as TGCAGTGCCAACGACAGCCCTAACGAGCAGCACTTC.

V and J are TRBV19 and TRBJ1-4; D gene ambiguous. V lost 1 base, J lost 8 bases, and 11 bases lay in between. Germline loops: CDR1 LNHDA, CDR2 SQIVND (reference sequence). The CDR3 spans 14 residues. The DNA of the CDR3 is TGTGCCAGTAGTATAGGGTCGGCGGCGGAAAAACTGTTTTTT. Protein sequence: CASSIGSAAEKLFF.

This sequence joins TRBV7-9 and TRBJ1-2; 7 bases line up with TRBD1. This CDR3 has 16 amino acids. In germline, CDR1 is SEHNR, CDR2 FQNEAQ (reference sequence). Losses at the gene ends were 3 bases for V and 6 bases for J; bases not matched to a gene: 13. CDR3 loop: CASSFPTGRRLHGYTF. The CDR3 nucleotides read TGTGCCAGCAGCTTCCCGACAGGGAGGAGGCTCCATGGCTACACCTTC.

This clonotype was picked up many times. The chain combines TRBV6-5 with TRBJ1-2; 10 nucleotides agree with TRBD1. This CDR3 region has 15 residues. Germline assignment: CDR1 MNHEY and CDR2 SVGAGI. The ends lost 3 bases at V and 4 bases at J; junction bases unmatched: 5. The DNA for the CDR3 is TGTGCCAGCAGTTATGGCGGGACAGGGGCCTATGGCTACACCTTC. Translated, it gives CASSYGGTGAYGYTF.

This chain connects TRBV5-1 to TRBJ2-7; D unresolved. Germline values: CDR1 SGHRS, CDR2 YFSETQ. This CDR3 has 13 residues. V was shortened by 1 base and J by 7 bases, with 12 bases between the two germline ends. CDR3 protein: CASSLQVGNEQYF. CDR3 in DNA: TGCGCCAGCAGCTTGCAGGTTGGGAATGAGCAGTACTTC. Full variable domain (outside the CDR3, taken from reference TRBV5-1 and TRBJ2-7): KAGVTQTPRYLIKTRGQQVTLSCSPISGHRSVSWYQQTPGQGLQFLFEYFSETQRNKGNFPGRFSGRQFSNSRSEMNVSTLELGDSALYLCASSLQVGNEQYFGPGTRLTVT.